The sequence of this T cell receptor beta chain was determined in a study of CD4 T cells in relation to SARS-CoV-2 and coronaviruses. As for the study in general: TCR beta CDR3s were sequenced after approximately ten-day antigen culture of PBMCs.

Assay: immunoSEQ multiplex PCR; the TCRdb copy retains only in-frame clones and omits some. The table shows 25,000 to 35,000 clones, with about 75% occurring only once. Unexposed donor CD4+ T cells date from 2011-2018, before the COVID-19 pandemic. After approximately ten days of culture, CD4+ T cells were isolated. With regard to this clone: Its antigen is as yet unknown.

Per the germline V gene, CDR1 is SGHTA and CDR2 is FQGNSA. V lost 5 bases, J lost 5 bases, and 18 bases lay in between. The CDR3 spans 15 residues. This clonotype was obtained from a human donor in good health. Specimen: CD4+ T cells from PBMCs, cultured in vitro. This sequence joins TRBV7-2 and TRBJ1-1; the D gene is possibly TRBD1 (6 bases). CDR3 protein: CASSPQGGGRTEAFF. The CDR3 DNA follows: TGTGCCAGCAGCCCCCAAGGAGGGGGTAGGACTGAAGCTTTCTTT.